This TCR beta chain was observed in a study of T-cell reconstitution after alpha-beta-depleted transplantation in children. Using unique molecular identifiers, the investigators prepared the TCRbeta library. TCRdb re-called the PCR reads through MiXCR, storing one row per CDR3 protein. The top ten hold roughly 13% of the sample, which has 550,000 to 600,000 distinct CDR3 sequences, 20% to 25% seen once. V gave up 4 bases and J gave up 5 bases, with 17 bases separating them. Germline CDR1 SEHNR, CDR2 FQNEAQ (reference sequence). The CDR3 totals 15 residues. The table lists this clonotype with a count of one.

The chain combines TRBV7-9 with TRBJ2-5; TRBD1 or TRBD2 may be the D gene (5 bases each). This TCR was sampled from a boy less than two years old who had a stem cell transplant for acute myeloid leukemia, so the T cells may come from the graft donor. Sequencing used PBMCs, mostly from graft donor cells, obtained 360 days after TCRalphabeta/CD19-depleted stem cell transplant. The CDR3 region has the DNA TGTGCCAGCAGCTCGGGACCTCCGTCCCACGAGACCCAGTACTTC. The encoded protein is CASSSGPPSHETQYF. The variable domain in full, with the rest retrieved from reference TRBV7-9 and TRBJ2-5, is DTGVSQNPRHKITKRGQNVTFRCDPISEHNRLYWYRQTLGQGPEFLTYFQNEAQLEKSRLLSDRFSAERPKGSFSTLEIQRTEQGDSAMYLCASSSGPPSHETQYFGPGTRLLVL.